These 27 T cell receptor beta chains were all obtained from the same sample, sequenced in a study of radiation and T cells in renal cell carcinoma. Time point specified: blood 4 weeks post-SBRT, at nephrectomy. Treatment meaning: 15 Gy SBRT to primary tumor, nephrectomy 4 weeks later. Method: immunoSEQ multiplex PCR; TCRdb's copy keeps in-frame clones and lacks some. The table lists under 35,000 clones, about 85% of them singletons. This specimen consisted of blood, obtained from a patient whose treatment included radiotherapy and nephrectomy. Every receptor here comes from a man between 60 and 75 years old with renal cell carcinoma.

The chain is built from TRBV7-9 and TRBJ1-3; D might be TRBD1 (6 bases). Trimming shortened V by 5 bases and J by 4 bases, and 18 bases separated the two germline ends. The CDR3 consists of 16 residues. Germline CDR1 is SEHNR and CDR2 is FQNEAQ (reference sequence). The CDR3 nucleotides are TGTGCCAGCAGCGGAACAGGGCGGAAAGGAGGAAACACCATATATTTT. It codes for CASSGTGRKGGNTIYF.

The rearrangement joins TRBV19 to TRBJ2-3; 9 nucleotides align to TRBD2. Looked up from germline, CDR1 is LNHDA and CDR2 is SQIVND (reference sequence). The CDR3 covers 17 residues. Trimming removed 6 bases from V and 4 bases from J; junction bases left unmatched: 14. The CDR3 protein is CASSDRGGREVADTQYF. The CDR3 bases are TGTGCCAGTAGCGACCGGGGCGGGAGGGAAGTAGCAGATACGCAGTATTTT. The full variable domain, in which reference TRBV19 and TRBJ2-3 provide the parts outside the CDR3, is DGGITQSPKYLFRKEGQNVTLSCEQNLNHDAMYWYRQDPGQGLRLIYYSQIVNDFQKGDIAEGYSVSREKKESFPLTVTSAQKNPTAFYLCASSDRGGREVADTQYFGPGTRLTVL.

The chain joins TRBV6-5 to TRBJ2-1, with D perhaps TRBD2 (6 bases). V lost 2 bases, J lost 6 bases, and 14 bases lay in between. Germline V gene lookup returns CDR1 MNHEY and CDR2 SVGAGI. This CDR3 comprises 15 residues. The CDR3 here is CASSYVRDLGNEQFF. Here the CDR3 DNA reads TGTGCCAGCAGTTACGTGCGGGATCTGGGCAATGAGCAGTTCTTC.

In its sample, this clone was seen once. This chain uses TRBV27 with TRBJ1-3; TRBD1 is a possible D gene (5 bases). This CDR3 contains 15 residues. Germline V gives CDR1 MNHEY, CDR2 SMNVEV (reference sequence). Trimming took 1 base from V and 0 from J, leaving 7 bases between them. Here the CDR3 reads CASSLWGGSGNTIYF. DNA for the CDR3: TGTGCCAGCAGTTTATGGGGGGGCTCTGGAAACACCATATATTTT.

The rearrangement joins TRBV29-1 to TRBJ2-3; 8 bases match TRBD1. Per germline, CDR1 SQVTM and CDR2 ANQGSEA. The V gene end was trimmed by 1 base and the J gene end by 4 bases; junction bases not matched to a gene: 10. The CDR3 covers 16 residues. DNA for the CDR3: TGCAGCGTTGAAGGGGGGCAGGGGGCTTGGTCAGATACGCAGTATTTT. Protein sequence: CSVEGGQGAWSDTQYF.

V and J are TRBV7-9 and TRBJ1-2, with D tentatively TRBD1 (5 bases). CDR3 length: 16 residues. Germline V gene lookup returns CDR1 SEHNR and CDR2 FQNEAQ (reference sequence). CDR3 DNA: TGTGCGATAAGTCTCCTGGGGGACCGGTACGACTATGGCTACACCTTC. Translation gives CAISLLGDRYDYGYTF.

CDR3 coding DNA: TGTGCCAGTAGTAAGGGTCTAGCGGATTTAATCAATGAGCAGTTCTTC. It yields the protein CASSKGLADLINEQFF. V gene TRBV19 combines with J gene TRBJ2-1; 7 positions agree with TRBD2. This CDR3 has 16 amino acids. V lost 4 bases to trimming and J lost 6 bases; unmatched junction nucleotides: 12. CDR1 is LNHDA, CDR2 SQIVND, per germline (reference sequence).

V and J are TRBV18 and TRBJ1-2; TRBD1 might be the D (6 bases). Between the trimmed V and J ends, which lost 2 bases and 10 bases, there was a span of 11 bases. Germline V gene data show CDR1 as KGHSH and CDR2 as LQKENI. CDR3 length: 12 residues. The CDR3 here is CASSPTEGDYTF. DNA for the CDR3: TGTGCCAGCTCACCAACTGAGGGGGACTACACCTTC.

The chain is built from TRBV7-3 and TRBJ2-3; D might be TRBD2 (5 bases). Deletions cut 1 base from V and 2 bases from J, with 13 bases between. The CDR3 contains 16 residues. Germline loops: CDR1 SGHTA, CDR2 FQGTGA. The CDR3 region has the DNA TGTGCCAGCAGCTTAATCCCGGACTCAACCACAGATACGCAGTATTTT. This gives the protein CASSLIPDSTTDTQYF.

V usage is TRBV13 and J usage is TRBJ2-7; D is unresolved. This CDR3 has 15 amino acids. Germline CDR1 PRHDT, CDR2 FYEKMQ (reference sequence). V lost 5 bases and J lost 4, with 18 bases in between. As DNA, the CDR3 is TGTGCCAGCAGCCCCCCAGGATGGGCAGTTTACGAGCAGTACTTC. It translates to CASSPPGWAVYEQYF.

The J gene is TRBJ1-4, the V gene TRBV7-9; no clear D gene. Trimming took off 7 bases at V and 5 bases at J, with 8 bases between the two ends. The germline V gene has CDR1 SEHNR and CDR2 FQNEAQ (reference sequence). The CDR3 contains 12 residues. The CDR3 loop reads CASTRANEKLFF. The CDR3 coding sequence is TGTGCCAGCACGCGGGCAAATGAAAAACTGTTTTTT.

The chain is built from TRBV7-8 and TRBJ1-4, with D perhaps TRBD1 (5 bases). Germline CDR1 SGHVS, CDR2 FQNEAQ. CDR3 length: 13 amino acids. Trimming removed 5 bases from V and 8 bases from J, with 12 bases in between. The CDR3 region has the DNA TGTGCCAGCAGCGGACGGGACGAGGAAAAACTGTTTTTT. Protein sequence: CASSGRDEEKLFF.

This clone has only a few counts. The V call is TRBV30, the J call TRBJ1-1; D remains ambiguous. The CDR3 is 14 amino acids. The germline gives CDR1 GTSNPN, CDR2 SVGIG (reference sequence). Deletions cut 0 bases from V and 5 bases from J, with 13 bases between. CDR3 sequence reads: CAWSVKGTKTEAFF. The DNA for the CDR3 is TGTGCCTGGAGTGTAAAGGGTACGAAGACTGAAGCTTTCTTT.

The chain recombines TRBV9 with TRBJ2-2; 8 bases are shared with TRBD1. The CDR3 loop spans 16 amino acids. The ends lost 4 bases at V and 5 bases at J; junction bases unmatched: 10. The germline V gene encodes CDR1 SGDLS and CDR2 YYNGEE. CDR3 region: CASSFLGQGQTGELFF. The CDR3 DNA reads as TGTGCCAGCAGCTTCTTAGGACAGGGTCAGACCGGGGAGCTGTTTTTT.

V is TRBV5-1 and J is TRBJ2-1; 8 bases agree with TRBD2. V shed 0 bases, J shed 3 bases, and the junction held 2 bases outside the gene matches. This CDR3 contains 15 residues. The V gene's germline CDR1 is SGHRS and CDR2 YFSETQ. The CDR3 coding sequence is TGCGCCAGCAGCTTGGCTAGCGGGCTCTACAATGAGCAGTTCTTC. Its translation is CASSLASGLYNEQFF.

The V call is TRBV19, the J call TRBJ1-2; 9 nucleotides match TRBD1. Looked up from germline, CDR1 is LNHDA and CDR2 is SQIVND (reference sequence). V lost 5 bases and J lost 4; bases outside the gene matches: 8. CDR3 length: 15 amino acids. CDR3 DNA sequence: TGTGCCAGTAGTCCTCCGGGACAGGGAAGCTATGGCTACACCTTC. As protein: CASSPPGQGSYGYTF.

The chain combines TRBV10-1 with TRBJ2-7, with D possibly TRBD2 on 6 matching bases. The CDR3 is 12 residues long. The V end lost 3 bases, the J end lost 12 bases, and 15 bases lay between the germline ends. The germline CDR1 and CDR2 sequences are WNHNN and SYGVQD (reference sequence). The DNA for the CDR3 is TGCGCCAGCAGTGATTTACTAGCCGATATGTACTTC. Amino acids: CASSDLLADMYF.

The V call is TRBV15, the J call TRBJ2-7; no clear D. The CDR3 runs 13 residues. Germline V gives CDR1 LNHNV, CDR2 YYDKDF (reference sequence). The ends were cut back, 1 base at V and 5 bases at J, with 9 bases in the middle. The CDR3 loop is CATSRAPWDEQYF. CDR3 nucleotides: TGTGCCACCAGCAGAGCCCCCTGGGACGAGCAGTACTTC.

V gene TRBV19 combines with J gene TRBJ1-1, with D hard to call. V gave up 6 bases and J gave up 0 bases, with 11 bases separating them. CDR3 length: 14 amino acids. CDR1 and CDR2 (germline): LNHDA, SQIVND (reference sequence). The CDR3, as DNA: TGTGCCAGTAGCCGACACAACATGAACACTGAAGCTTTCTTT. Its protein product is CASSRHNMNTEAFF.

The chain combines TRBV6-6 with TRBJ2-3; D is perhaps TRBD2 (5 bases). Trimming left V 8 bases short and J 2 bases short, with 14 bases between. CDR1 is MNHNY and CDR2 is SVGAGI in the germline V gene (reference sequence). CDR3 length: 14 amino acids. CDR3 loop: CASAQRQITDTQYF. The CDR3 coding sequence is TGTGCCAGCGCCCAGCGGCAGATCACAGATACGCAGTATTTT.

The CDR3 loop is CSVVGANEKLFF. The CDR3 coding sequence is TGCAGCGTTGTTGGGGCTAATGAAAAACTGTTTTTT. The chain carries TRBV29-1 and TRBJ1-4, with D hard to call. The germline gives CDR1 SQVTM, CDR2 ANQGSEA. This CDR3 has 12 amino acids. V dropped 4 bases and J dropped 3 bases, with 6 bases sitting between them.

The gene calls are TRBV30 and TRBJ2-3; 13 nucleotides line up with TRBD2. V lost 5 bases to trimming and J lost 2 bases; unmatched junction nucleotides: 7. Germline CDR1 reads GTSNPN; CDR2 reads SVGIG (reference sequence). The CDR3 is made up of 16 amino acids. Written as DNA, the CDR3 is TGTGCCTGGGGTAACGGACTAGCGGGGGCCACAGATACGCAGTATTTT. Residues: CAWGNGLAGATDTQYF.

In its sample, this clone was seen a few times. This chain connects TRBV6-5 to TRBJ2-1; unclear D gene. Germline values: CDR1 MNHEY, CDR2 SVGAGI. Trimming took off 5 bases at V and 8 bases at J, with 10 bases between the two ends. CDR3 length: 12 amino acids. The CDR3 coding sequence is TGTGCCAGCAGTCCCCACTCGGATGAGCAGTTCTTC. Its protein product is CASSPHSDEQFF.

V and J are TRBV7-6 and TRBJ2-2, with no clear D. CDR3 size: 14 residues. V was pared by 2 bases and J by 6 bases, with 10 bases between. Germline V gene lookup returns CDR1 SGHVS and CDR2 FNYEAQ. CDR3 sequence: CASSLPIQPGELFF. The CDR3 coding sequence is TGTGCCAGCAGCTTACCCATCCAGCCCGGGGAGCTGTTTTTT.

J is TRBJ2-1 and V is TRBV15, with TRBD1 identical over 12 bases. The germline CDR1 and CDR2 sequences are LNHNV and YYDKDF (reference sequence). After removal of 3 bases from V and 9 bases from J, the junction contained 6 bases not matched to a gene. The CDR3 extends over 15 amino acids. The CDR3 sequence is CATSSPGQGASEQFF. CDR3 bases: TGTGCCACCAGCAGTCCGGGACAGGGGGCAAGTGAGCAGTTCTTC.

This chain connects TRBV2 to TRBJ2-7, with TRBD1 as a possible D gene (6 bases). The germline gives CDR1 SNHLY, CDR2 FYNNEI. This CDR3 contains 19 residues. V lost 7 bases to trimming and J lost 3 bases, with 31 bases between them. CDR3 sequence: CASNDYTGNVKGLVYEQYF. For the CDR3, the DNA is TGTGCCAGCAATGATTACACAGGGAATGTTAAGGGATTGGTCTACGAGCAGTACTTC.

The genes are TRBV21-1 and TRBJ1-2; TRBD1, the table's D call, was not compared with the DNA. TRBV21-1 is termed a pseudogene. The length of the CDR3 is 19 residues. CDR3 sequence: CASSVRDYRDRESNYGYTF. DNA for the CDR3: TGTGCCAGCAGCGTTCGCGACTACCGGGACAGGGAAAGTAACTATGGCTACACCTTC.